This T cell receptor (beta chain) comes out of a study of technical replicates of blood from a few donors. Trimming removed 5 bases from V and 1 base from J, with 11 bases in between. The CDR3 is made up of 14 amino acids. Germline V gene lookup returns CDR1 MDHEN and CDR2 SYDVKM. This table comes from immunoSEQ multiplex PCR, and its TCRdb copy is limited to in-frame clones, with some not included. The sample consists of tens of thousands of clones, about 96% of them appearing once. Sequencing was performed on T cells isolated from PBMCs. V is TRBV28 and J is TRBJ1-1; D is unclear. This TCR was sampled from a human donor in good health. CDR3 amino acids: CASSTPTGNTEAFF. The CDR3 DNA follows: TGTGCCAGCAGTACCCCGACGGGGAACACTGAAGCTTTCTTT.